Each of the 13 T cell receptor beta chains below was sequenced from the same sample in a study of cytomegalovirus exposure and HLA in healthy donors. Primers included in the PCR were 60 Vbeta and 13 Jbeta primers. Measured with immunoSEQ multiplex PCR; TCRdb has only the in-frame clones, and not every one. The sample includes roughly 120,000 clones, under 90% of them seen just once. The source material was PBMCs. The source of these receptors is a woman aged 25 to 45 in good health and CMV-seronegative.

The J gene is TRBJ2-1, the V gene TRBV7-9; 10 bases fit TRBD2. CDR1 SEHNR and CDR2 FQNEAQ come from the germline V gene (reference sequence). The CDR3 extends over 18 amino acids. The V gene end was trimmed by 5 bases and the J gene end by 8 bases; junction bases not matched to a gene: 18. Here the CDR3 reads CASSRNPISGRAGDEQFF. DNA for the CDR3: TGTGCCAGCAGCCGGAACCCCATAAGCGGGAGGGCCGGCGATGAGCAGTTCTTC.

The chain links TRBV7-8 to TRBJ2-3; TRBD2 agrees at 7 bases. Unmatched junction bases numbered 5, after V lost 1 base and J lost 1 base. CDR1 and CDR2 from the germline V gene are SGHVS and FQNEAQ. The CDR3 spans 16 residues. Here the CDR3 DNA reads TGTGCCAGCAGCTTAGTTTCTAGCGGACGCACAGATACGCAGTATTTT. Translation: CASSLVSSGRTDTQYF.

This clone showed up just once. The gene calls are TRBV28 and TRBJ2-3, with a possible D match to TRBD2 (6 bases). Trimming removed 7 bases at V and 3 bases at J, with 17 bases between. This CDR3 contains 15 residues. In germline, CDR1 is MDHEN, CDR2 SYDVKM. The CDR3 sequence: CASKGTGVSTDTQYF. The CDR3 nucleotides are TGTGCCAGCAAAGGAACGGGAGTTTCAACAGATACGCAGTATTTT.

V is TRBV6-1 and J is TRBJ2-2, with a possible D match to TRBD2 (6 bases). This CDR3 has 13 residues. Per the germline V gene, CDR1 is MNHNS and CDR2 is SASEGT. This CDR3 is CVGGGTNTGELFF. The CDR3 nucleotides read TGTGTCGGTGGGGGGACCAACACCGGGGAGCTGTTTTTT.

V usage is TRBV15 and J usage is TRBJ1-1; maybe TRBD1 (6 bases). Germline assignment: CDR1 LNHNV and CDR2 YYDKDF (reference sequence). The V end lost 1 base, the J end lost 4 bases, and 13 bases lay between the germline ends. The CDR3 has 15 residues. The chain's CDR3 is CATSRASRGVTEAFF. The CDR3, as DNA: TGTGCCACCAGCAGAGCTAGCAGGGGCGTCACTGAAGCTTTCTTT.

The chain carries TRBV27 and TRBJ2-7, with unresolved D. This CDR3 is built from 15 residues. V lost 3 bases and J lost 5, with 17 bases in between. CDR1 and CDR2 from the germline V gene are MNHEY and SMNVEV (reference sequence). The CDR3 DNA is TGTGCCAGCAGTTTGAGAGGCGTGAGTCCAGACGAGCAGTACTTC. This gives the protein CASSLRGVSPDEQYF.

The rearrangement joins TRBV19 to TRBJ2-1; 8 nucleotides line up with TRBD2. The V and J ends lost 5 bases and 4 bases, in that order; junction bases with no gene match: 7. CDR1 LNHDA and CDR2 SQIVND come from the germline V gene (reference sequence). This CDR3 is built from 15 residues. This chain's CDR3 is CASSPSAGEYNEQFF. DNA of the CDR3: TGTGCCAGTAGTCCGTCAGCGGGGGAGTACAATGAGCAGTTCTTC.

The count of this clone is one. V gene TRBV7-9 combines with J gene TRBJ2-2; no clear D. V dropped 5 bases and J dropped 5 bases, with 6 bases sitting between them. The CDR3 length is 12 residues. Germline V gene data show CDR1 as SEHNR and CDR2 as FQNEAQ (reference sequence). The CDR3 DNA reads as TGTGCCAGCAGCATCGGGACCGGGGAGCTGTTTTTT. This encodes CASSIGTGELFF.

The chain couples TRBV28 to TRBJ2-7; D perhaps matches TRBD2 (5 bases). This CDR3 contains 16 residues. V dropped 4 bases and J dropped 1 base, with 17 bases sitting between them. In germline, CDR1 is MDHEN, CDR2 SYDVKM. DNA for the CDR3: TGTGCCAGCAGTTCCCATCCAAAGGAGGTATCCTACGAGCAGTACTTC. Protein: CASSSHPKEVSYEQYF.

This clone has just one count. V is TRBV4-3 and J is TRBJ2-5; maybe TRBD1 (6 bases). The DNA end lines up better with TRBJ2-7; the J call may be wrong. The germline V gene has CDR1 LGHNA and CDR2 YSLEER. The CDR3 covers 18 residues. The DNA of the CDR3 is TGCGCCAGCAGCCAAGGTAACGAGGCGGTGCAGGGGTCCTACGAGCAGTACTTC. The encoded protein is CASSQGNEAVQGSYEQYF.

This sequence joins TRBV6-5 and TRBJ2-5, with 8 positions matching TRBD1. The closer fit of TRBJ2-7 to the DNA end suggests the J call may be wrong. CDR1 and CDR2 (germline): MNHEY, SVGAGI. There are 13 residues in the CDR3. CDR3 sequence reads: CASKSTGGYEQYF. CDR3 bases: TGTGCCAGCAAATCAACAGGGGGCTACGAGCAGTACTTC.

The chain employs TRBV5-4 and TRBJ1-4; tentatively, D is TRBD1 (6 bases). V dropped 6 bases and J dropped 1 base, with 10 bases sitting between them. Germline loops: CDR1 SGHNT, CDR2 YYREEE (reference sequence). The CDR3 has 14 amino acids. CDR3 coding DNA: TGTGCCAGCACCGTGGGACAAACTAATGAAAAACTGTTTTTT. As protein: CASTVGQTNEKLFF. Complete variable domain (other parts from reference TRBV5-4 and TRBJ1-4): ETGVTQSPTHLIKTRGQQVTLRCSSQSGHNTVSWYQQALGQGPQFIFQYYREEENGRGNFPPRFSGLQFPNYSSELNVNALELDDSALYLCASTVGQTNEKLFFGSGTQLSVL.

The rearrangement joins TRBV30 to TRBJ1-2; D possibly corresponds to TRBD1 (5 bases). Germline assignment: CDR1 GTSNPN and CDR2 SVGIG (reference sequence). CDR3 length: 14 amino acids. Deletions cut 0 bases from V and 8 bases from J, with 16 bases between. Here the CDR3 DNA reads TGTGCCTGGAGTGTAGGTGGGGCCTTATGGGGCTACACCTTC. Protein product: CAWSVGGALWGYTF.